These 6 T cell receptor beta chains came from one sample sequenced in a study of PD-1 blockade in classical Hodgkin lymphoma (dated by TCRdb to 2020 to 2021). Library preparation employed the immunoSEQ multiplex PCR assay. TCRdb provides this immuneACCESS table in a form limited to in-frame rearrangements. Some clones are lacking; in checked studies, under half of them reflect an unresolved V gene, and why the rest are absent is not known. Counted in this sample were about 30,000 clones; 94% of them appeared once. The ten largest clones add up to roughly 2.5% of the sample. The time point label, as the study defines it: newly diagnosed, previously untreated cHL patient sample. Sequenced sample: peripheral blood mononuclear cells (PBMCs). Receptors were obtained from a human donor with classical Hodgkin lymphoma.

The V gene is TRBV15, the J gene TRBJ2-1; D call uncertain. This CDR3 has 14 residues. V lost 7 bases and J 0 bases, leaving 10 bases between the germline ends. CDR1 is LNHNV, CDR2 YYDKDF, per germline (reference sequence). The CDR3 spells CATMVRSSYNEQFF. The CDR3 DNA follows: TGTGCCACCATGGTAAGGAGCTCCTACAATGAGCAGTTCTTC.

The chain links TRBV5-5 to TRBJ2-3; maybe TRBD2 (7 bases). CDR3 length equals 15 residues. CDR1 and CDR2 (germline): SGHKS, YYEKEE (reference sequence). V lost 4 bases and J lost 0, with 12 bases in between. The CDR3 reads CASSRGAGSTDTQYF. The DNA for the CDR3 is TGTGCCAGCAGCCGGGGGGCAGGCAGCACAGATACGCAGTATTTT.

This sequence joins TRBV29-1 and TRBJ2-1, with 11 nucleotides matching TRBD2. Trimming at V came to 3 bases and at J to 9 bases, leaving 10 bases not matched to a gene. The length of the CDR3 is 15 residues. The germline V gene has CDR1 SQVTM and CDR2 ANQGSEA. The CDR3 nucleotides are TGCAGCGTTGATATTAGCGGGGGGGGCGGCGGTGAGCAGTTCTTC. Protein product: CSVDISGGGGGEQFF.

J is TRBJ2-4 and V is TRBV4-2; the match to TRBD2 covers 9 bases. Germline V gives CDR1 LGHNA, CDR2 YNFKEQ. The V segment lost 2 bases and the J segment 1 base; nucleotides outside the gene matches: 9. The CDR3 runs 18 residues. The CDR3, as DNA: TGTGCCAGCAGCCAACGCGGGGGGGCGATAGCGGCCAAAAACATTCAGTACTTC. Protein product: CASSQRGGAIAAKNIQYF.

With respect to this clone: A junction end diverges from the germline sequence, so it may reflect a read error. The rearrangement uses TRBV4-2 and TRBJ1-1; TRBD1 might be the D (6 bases). CDR1 LGHNA and CDR2 YNFKEQ come from the germline V gene. The CDR3 has 11 residues. The CDR3 reads CASSKDSEPFF. The CDR3 DNA follows: TGTGCCAGCAGTAAGGACAGTGAACCTTTCTTT.

The chain combines TRBV30 with TRBJ1-1; maybe TRBD1 (6 bases). The V end was cut by 0 bases, the J end by 5 bases, with 13 bases between. CDR3 length: 14 amino acids. In germline, CDR1 is GTSNPN, CDR2 SVGIG (reference sequence). In DNA, the CDR3 is TGTGCCTGGAGTGTCCAGGGGCCGGGAACTGAAGCTTTCTTT. This encodes CAWSVQGPGTEAFF.